This T cell receptor beta chain derives from a study of radiotherapy plus CTLA-4 blockade in lung cancer. Notes on the study in general: Interferon-beta and early blood T cell clone dynamics reportedly predicted response best. Some TCR clones had been derived from tumors. These clones expanded in peripheral blood after radiotherapy plus ipilimumab.

Focal radiation plus CTLA-4 blockade with ipilimumab was given to patients with chemo-refractory metastatic non-small-cell lung cancer. This CDR3 spans 17 amino acids. Germline-derived CDR1 and CDR2 are SGHNT and YENEEA. V shed 4 bases and J shed 1 base, with 19 bases lying between them. Profiled with immunoSEQ multiplex PCR; TCRdb holds only in-frame clones, not every one. The sample lists 55,000 to 65,000 clones, 65% to 85% seen once, with roughly 3.1% in the top ten. This clone has just a few counts. No antigen is known for it. The TCR sequence derives from a human donor with non-small cell lung cancer who had a complete response to radiotherapy plus ipilimumab. The chain is built from TRBV11-3 and TRBJ1-1; D call uncertain. Sequences were derived from peripheral blood, sampled from a patient treated with radiotherapy plus ipilimumab. CDR3 in amino acids: CASSSPRVFRTNTEAFF. As DNA, the CDR3 is TGTGCCAGCAGCTCACCCCGGGTTTTCCGAACGAACACTGAAGCTTTCTTT.